Presented here are 22 T cell receptor beta chains from one specimen sequenced in a study of cytotoxic CD8 clonotypes in ibrutinib-treated CLL. The protocol was immunoSEQ multiplex PCR, while the TCRdb copy is restricted to in-frame clones and leaves out a portion. Of about 300,000 clones in the sample, 67% are singletons; the top ten hold 6% to 6.5%. Sequencing was performed on PBMCs, taken after 36 months of ibrutinib treatment. The receptors were gathered from a human donor with chronic lymphocytic leukemia.

This rearrangement joins TRBV11-2 to TRBJ2-7, with 10 bases lining up with TRBD1. The germline V gene has CDR1 SGHAT and CDR2 FQNNGV. The CDR3 length is 19 residues. The junction had 17 bases not matched to a gene; V was cut back by 5 bases and J by 1 base. CDR3 residues: CASSARRTGGYTGSYEQYF. Here the CDR3 DNA reads TGTGCCAGCAGCGCCCGGCGGACAGGGGGTTACACTGGGTCCTACGAGCAGTACTTC.

This clone occurred once. The rearrangement links TRBV4-1 to TRBJ2-7; 12 nucleotides agree with TRBD2. Germline V CDR1 and CDR2: MGHRA, YSYEKL. With V trimmed by 1 base and J by 2 bases, 0 bases remained unmatched. The CDR3 covers 15 residues. The CDR3 DNA sequence: TGCGCCAGCAGCCAAGGGACTAGCGGGACCTACGAGCAGTACTTC. Its protein is CASSQGTSGTYEQYF.

This clone was seen a few times. The V and J genes are TRBV2 and TRBJ2-4, with 7 bases aligning to TRBD2. The junction had 2 bases not matched to a gene; V was cut back by 2 bases and J by 10 bases. The CDR3 loop spans 12 amino acids. Per the germline V gene, CDR1 is SNHLY and CDR2 is FYNNEI. CDR3 region: CASSEIGGIQYF. The CDR3 DNA is TGTGCCAGCAGTGAAATCGGGGGGATTCAGTACTTC.

The J gene is TRBJ2-6, the V gene TRBV19, with 10 bases matching TRBD1. The CDR3 is 18 residues long. After removal of 3 bases from V and 0 bases from J, the junction contained 5 bases not matched to a gene. Germline values: CDR1 LNHDA, CDR2 SQIVND (reference sequence). The CDR3 DNA is TGTGCCAGTAGTATGAAGGGACAGGGGACCTCTGGGGCCAACGTCCTGACTTTC. This codes for CASSMKGQGTSGANVLTF. The full variable domain, its missing parts supplied by reference TRBV19 and TRBJ2-6, is DGGITQSPKYLFRKEGQNVTLSCEQNLNHDAMYWYRQDPGQGLRLIYYSQIVNDFQKGDIAEGYSVSREKKESFPLTVTSAQKNPTAFYLCASSMKGQGTSGANVLTFGAGSRLTVL.

The rearrangement joins TRBV28 to TRBJ2-7; either TRBD1 or TRBD2 may supply D (5 bases each). The CDR3 has 12 amino acids. CDR1 is MDHEN and CDR2 is SYDVKM in the germline V gene. Trimming shortened V by 7 bases and J by 5 bases, and 12 bases separated the two germline ends. CDR3 loop: CASNRRGDEQYF. Written as DNA, the CDR3 is TGTGCCAGCAATCGTAGAGGGGACGAGCAGTACTTC.

The chain has TRBV2 and TRBJ2-7, with D unresolved. The germline gives CDR1 SNHLY, CDR2 FYNNEI. With 7 bases removed from V and 3 bases from J, the gap between germline ends came to 10 bases. This CDR3 has 12 residues. This chain's CDR3 is CASTDGSYEQYF. Written as DNA, the CDR3 is TGTGCCAGCACGGACGGAAGCTACGAGCAGTACTTC.

This chain uses TRBV7-6 with TRBJ2-3; D unresolved. Trimming removed 1 base at V and 6 bases at J, with 11 bases between. This CDR3 comprises 14 residues. Germline CDR1 is SGHVS and CDR2 is FNYEAQ. CDR3 residues: CASSLDGPGDTQYF. For the CDR3, the DNA is TGTGCCAGCAGCTTAGACGGCCCTGGGGATACGCAGTATTTT.

This clone has more than one count but fewer than ten. The chain has TRBV2 and TRBJ1-5; D not resolved. Germline CDR1 and CDR2: SNHLY and FYNNEI. Deletions cut 6 bases from V and 6 bases from J, with 12 bases between. The CDR3 consists of 13 residues. CDR3 sequence (DNA): TGTGCCAGCAGGGACTTAAGAGGTCAGCCCCAGCATTTT. It yields the protein CASRDLRGQPQHF.

The chain recombines TRBV11-2 with TRBJ2-7; 9 positions match TRBD1. This CDR3 has 14 amino acids. Germline CDR1 is SGHAT and CDR2 is FQNNGV. Trimming at V came to 3 bases and at J to 3 bases, leaving 3 bases not matched to a gene. CDR3 DNA: TGTGCCAGCAGCTTGAGGGACAGGGTCTACGAGCAGTACTTC. It yields the protein CASSLRDRVYEQYF.

The rearrangement uses TRBV5-6 and TRBJ2-3; D is possibly TRBD2 (6 bases). Deletions cut 0 bases from V and 1 base from J, with 9 bases between. CDR1 SGHDT and CDR2 YYEEEE come from the germline V gene. This CDR3 is 15 amino acids long. In nucleotides, the CDR3 is TGTGCCAGCAGCTTGGTGTGGGGGGGCACAGATACGCAGTATTTT. It specifies CASSLVWGGTDTQYF.

The V gene is TRBV18, the J gene TRBJ1-1; D is uncertain. Deletions cut 2 bases from V and 4 bases from J, with 2 bases between. CDR1 is KGHSH, CDR2 LQKENI, per germline. This CDR3 has 11 amino acids. CDR3: CASSPGTEAFF. The DNA for the CDR3 is TGTGCCAGCTCACCAGGCACTGAAGCTTTCTTT.

The chain combines TRBV14 with TRBJ2-2; possible D gene TRBD1, 6 bases. Trimming left V 1 base short and J 4 bases short, with 13 bases between. The CDR3 covers 16 residues. Looked up from germline, CDR1 is SGHDN and CDR2 is FVKESK. The CDR3 here is CASSQVGGVGTGELFF. In DNA form, the CDR3 reads TGTGCCAGCAGCCAAGTTGGGGGCGTTGGCACCGGGGAGCTGTTTTTT.

V usage is TRBV6-5 and J usage is TRBJ2-3; maybe TRBD1 (6 bases). CDR1 is MNHEY and CDR2 is SVGAGI in the germline V gene. The CDR3 runs 12 residues. V lost 2 bases, J lost 6 bases, and 6 bases lay in between. The DNA of the CDR3 is TGTGCCAGCAGTTACCAGGGGGATACGCAGTATTTT. Residues: CASSYQGDTQYF.

This chain joins TRBV7-9 and TRBJ1-3; no firm D call. Trimming stripped 1 base from V and 1 base from J, with 14 bases between. The CDR3 extends over 17 amino acids. The germline V gene encodes CDR1 SEHNR and CDR2 FQNEAQ (reference sequence). CDR3 region: CASSLGVTGFSGNTIYF. The CDR3 nucleotides read TGTGCCAGCAGCTTAGGGGTTACGGGTTTTTCTGGAAACACCATATATTTT.

V usage is TRBV29-1 and J usage is TRBJ2-1; TRBD2 matches 10 bases. The V segment lost 6 bases and the J segment 5 bases; nucleotides outside the gene matches: 10. Germline V lookup: CDR1 SQVTM, CDR2 ANQGSEA. The CDR3 extends over 15 amino acids. The CDR3 reads CSVTPGLASNNEQFF. DNA of the CDR3: TGCAGCGTAACCCCGGGACTAGCGTCCAACAATGAGCAGTTCTTC.

This clone was counted a single time. A read error may be the cause here, since a much bigger clone is one base away. The chain couples TRBV6-1 to TRBJ2-7; no clear D. The CDR3 totals 11 residues. CDR1 is MNHNS and CDR2 is SASEGT in the germline V gene. V dropped 3 bases and J dropped 0 bases, with 0 bases sitting between them. The CDR3 protein is CASSDSYEQYF. In DNA, the CDR3 is TGTGCCAGCAGTGACTCCTACGAGCAGTACTTC.

This chain joins TRBV29-1 and TRBJ2-5; TRBD1 aligns across 8 bases. This CDR3 region has 15 residues. Germline CDR1 reads SQVTM; CDR2 reads ANQGSEA. Trimming removed 5 bases from V and 2 bases from J; junction bases left unmatched: 10. Here the CDR3 reads CSVHPGTGIQETQYF. The CDR3 coding sequence is TGCAGCGTTCACCCCGGGACAGGCATACAAGAGACCCAGTACTTC.

The J gene is TRBJ1-1, the V gene TRBV19; D perhaps matches TRBD1 (6 bases). Trimming took off 6 bases at V and 0 bases at J, with 14 bases between the two ends. There are 15 residues in the CDR3. The V gene's germline CDR1 is LNHDA and CDR2 SQIVND (reference sequence). The CDR3 DNA reads TGTGCCAGTAGCCAGGGGATACGGATGAACACTGAAGCTTTCTTT. Its protein is CASSQGIRMNTEAFF.

The chain carries TRBV5-1 and TRBJ2-3, with TRBD2 matching 8 bases. Germline-derived CDR1 and CDR2 are SGHRS and YFSETQ. V shed 0 bases, J shed 3 bases, and the junction held 3 bases outside the gene matches. This CDR3 has 15 residues. The CDR3 DNA follows: TGCGCCAGCAGCTTGGCAGCGGGGGTTACAGATACGCAGTATTTT. It codes for CASSLAAGVTDTQYF.

The chain combines TRBV19 with TRBJ2-7; 10 bases align to TRBD2. The CDR3 length is 15 residues. V gave up 6 bases and J gave up 6 bases; unmatched junction bases: 11. Germline loops: CDR1 LNHDA, CDR2 SQIVND (reference sequence). CDR3 region: CASSARTSGLSEQYF. Written as DNA, the CDR3 is TGTGCCAGTAGCGCGCGGACTAGCGGACTTTCCGAGCAGTACTTC.

The gene calls are TRBV6-5 and TRBJ2-7; no clear D. Trimming left V 0 bases short and J 2 bases short, with 8 bases between. This CDR3 comprises 14 residues. Germline V CDR1 and CDR2: MNHEY, SVGAGI. The CDR3 protein is CASSYSDGTYEQYF. Here the CDR3 DNA reads TGTGCCAGCAGTTACTCGGACGGTACCTACGAGCAGTACTTC.

The chain links TRBV6-1 to TRBJ2-7; the match to TRBD1 covers 11 bases. After removal of 6 bases from V and 2 bases from J, the junction contained 3 bases not matched to a gene. The CDR3 loop spans 14 amino acids. Germline loops: CDR1 MNHNS, CDR2 SASEGT. The CDR3 spells CASSRTGGPYEQYF. Here the CDR3 DNA reads TGTGCCAGCAGCCGGACAGGGGGCCCCTACGAGCAGTACTTC.